Shown below are 32 T cell receptor beta chains from a single sample sequenced in a study of human T cells and chemical hapten exposure. TCRdb called the RACE reads again in MiXCR, with one record for every CDR3 protein. Of some 350,000 distinct CDR3 sequences in the sample, around 7% were seen once. As to time point: patch test 1, 2 weeks after DPC sensitization. The treatment was: therapeutic diphenylcyclopropenone sensitization with weekly scalp DPC. The specimen comprised whole blood, sampled in connection with sensitization to the hapten diphenylcyclopropenone (DPC). Every receptor here comes from a young woman with alopecia areata. Some clones in this sample may be carry-over from other donors' samples.

The gene calls are TRBV5-1 and TRBJ1-1; D is undetermined. Germline loops: CDR1 SGHRS, CDR2 YFSETQ. This CDR3 is 14 amino acids long. The V gene lost 1 base and the J gene lost 5 bases, with 12 bases spanning the gap. The CDR3 sequence is CASSLLTGLTEAFF. As DNA, the CDR3 is TGCGCCAGCAGCTTGCTGACGGGGTTAACTGAAGCTTTCTTT.

Many counts were recorded for this clonotype. J is TRBJ1-1 and V is TRBV6-6; D is perhaps TRBD1 (5 bases). The CDR3 is 13 residues long. Germline CDR1 MNHNY, CDR2 SVGAGI (reference sequence). Deletions cut 6 bases from V and 1 base from J, with 9 bases between. In nucleotides, the CDR3 is TGTGCCAGCAGGAAAGACAGGAACACTGAAGCTTTCTTT. Protein product: CASRKDRNTEAFF.

This clonotype is a singleton in its sample. The chain has TRBV3-1 and TRBJ1-5; unclear D gene. V lost 0 bases and J lost 7, with 10 bases in between. This CDR3 region has 14 residues. Per the germline V gene, CDR1 is LGHDT and CDR2 is YNNKEL (reference sequence). The CDR3 nucleotides read TGTGCCAGCAGCCAAGAATGGTCGTCCCAGCCCCAGCATTTT. It translates to CASSQEWSSQPQHF.

J is TRBJ2-7 and V is TRBV5-1; 9 positions agree with TRBD1. V lost 0 bases and J lost 6; bases outside the gene matches: 10. The CDR3 is 16 amino acids. Germline CDR1 SGHRS, CDR2 YFSETQ. CDR3 amino acids: CASSLGDRVGQLEQYF. The CDR3 DNA follows: TGCGCCAGCAGCTTGGGGGACAGGGTCGGCCAGCTCGAGCAGTACTTC.

The J gene is TRBJ1-1, the V gene TRBV6-6; D gene unclear. This CDR3 has 14 amino acids. The ends were cut back, 0 bases at V and 1 base at J, with 6 bases in the middle. Germline CDR1 MNHNY, CDR2 SVGAGI (reference sequence). The CDR3 bases are TGTGCCAGCAGTTACTCGTATGAGAACACTGAAGCTTTCTTT. This translates into CASSYSYENTEAFF.

This clonotype was counted between two and nine times. The chain recombines TRBV28 with TRBJ1-1; D gene ambiguous. The ends were cut back, 3 bases at V and 4 bases at J, with 15 bases in the middle. Germline values: CDR1 MDHEN, CDR2 SYDVKM. The CDR3 loop spans 15 amino acids. The CDR3: CASSLVGLQGTEAFF. CDR3 bases: TGTGCCAGCAGTTTGGTGGGCCTCCAAGGCACTGAAGCTTTCTTT.

This clonotype has ten or more counts. The chain employs TRBV7-2 and TRBJ2-3, with D tentatively TRBD2 (7 bases). V shed 0 bases and J shed 5 bases, with 9 bases lying between them. Germline loops: CDR1 SGHTA, CDR2 FQGNSA. The CDR3 has 14 residues. The CDR3 coding sequence is TGTGCCAGCAGCTTAGCGGGGGGGCGAGATACGCAGTATTTT. It codes for CASSLAGGRDTQYF.

This clonotype was recorded at least ten times. The chain carries TRBV14 and TRBJ1-6, with D unclear. The CDR3 is made up of 15 amino acids. The V gene's germline CDR1 is SGHDN and CDR2 FVKESK. Deletions cut 1 base from V and 13 bases from J, with 17 bases between. The CDR3 here is CASSQVGGIQSPLHF. The CDR3 DNA sequence: TGTGCCAGCAGCCAAGTTGGAGGCATTCAATCGCCCCTCCACTTT. Supplemented by reference TRBV14 and TRBJ1-6, the full variable domain reads EAGVTQFPSHSVIEKGQTVTLRCDPISGHDNLYWYRRVMGKEIKFLLHFVKESKQDESGMPNNRFLAERTGGTYSTLKVQPAELEDSGVYFCASSQVGGIQSPLHFGNGTRLTVT.

This clonotype was seen a few times. The rearrangement uses TRBV12-3 or TRBV12-4 and TRBJ1-1; D possibly corresponds to TRBD1 (5 bases). There are 15 residues in the CDR3. Deletions cut 6 bases from V and 1 base from J, with 15 bases between. The CDR3 sequence is CASSTRAGENTEAFF. The CDR3 DNA sequence: TGTGCCAGCAGCACCAGGGCGGGGGAGAACACTGAAGCTTTCTTT.

The chain combines TRBV27 with TRBJ2-3, with D perhaps matching TRBD1 or TRBD2 (7 bases each). This CDR3 is 16 amino acids long. Germline lookup yields CDR1 MNHEY and CDR2 SMNVEV (reference sequence). The ends were cut back, 5 bases at V and 8 bases at J, with 23 bases in the middle. In DNA, the CDR3 is TGTGCCAGCAGTCTCCTCCAGGGGGGGGCCAGGGCTACGCAGTATTTT. Translating gives CASSLLQGGARATQYF.

This clonotype was counted ten times or more. The chain links TRBV4-3 to TRBJ1-2, with D possibly matching TRBD1 (5 bases). This CDR3 spans 16 amino acids. Germline CDR1 and CDR2: LGHNA and YSLEER. Between the trimmed V and J ends, which lost 0 bases and 4 bases, there was a span of 15 bases. CDR3 loop: CASSQDRQGDPYGYTF. For the CDR3, the DNA is TGCGCCAGCAGCCAAGATAGGCAGGGTGATCCCTATGGCTACACCTTC.

The chain combines TRBV7-8 with TRBJ2-1, with 8 bases that match TRBD2. V lost 3 bases, J lost 12 bases, and 10 bases stayed unmatched. The CDR3 spans 14 residues. Germline V gene sequence: CDR1 SGHVS, CDR2 FQNEAQ. The CDR3 here is CASSFTTFREGQFF. In DNA, the CDR3 is TGTGCCAGCAGCTTTACTACCTTCCGGGAGGGGCAGTTCTTC.

This rearrangement joins TRBV11-1 to TRBJ2-1, with 10 positions matching TRBD1. CDR3 length: 15 residues. V was pared by 5 bases and J by 7 bases, with 8 bases of the junction left unmatched. Germline loops: CDR1 SGHAT, CDR2 FQDESV (reference sequence). The DNA of the CDR3 is TGTGCCAGCAGCCGAAGGGACAGGGGAGTGAATGAGCAGTTCTTC. This sequence encodes CASSRRDRGVNEQFF.

Ten or more counts support this clonotype. V is TRBV18 and J is TRBJ2-2; D is uncertain. Germline V CDR1 and CDR2: KGHSH, LQKENI. This CDR3 has 11 residues. The germline V and J ends were trimmed by 8 bases and 5 bases, with 6 bases remaining between them. CDR3: CASQITGELFF. The DNA for the CDR3 is TGTGCCAGCCAGATTACCGGGGAGCTGTTTTTT.

The chain is built from TRBV5-1 and TRBJ1-2; D uncertain. The CDR3 loop spans 15 amino acids. Looked up from germline, CDR1 is SGHRS and CDR2 is YFSETQ. The V and J ends lost 6 bases and 1 base respectively, with 16 bases between them. The CDR3 loop reads CASTPGSDHNYGYTF. Written as DNA, the CDR3 is TGCGCCAGCACCCCCGGATCAGACCATAACTATGGCTACACCTTC. Full variable domain (remainder filled in from reference TRBV5-1 and TRBJ1-2): KAGVTQTPRYLIKTRGQQVTLSCSPISGHRSVSWYQQTPGQGLQFLFEYFSETQRNKGNFPGRFSGRQFSNSRSEMNVSTLELGDSALYLCASTPGSDHNYGYTFGSGTRLTVV.

The sample holds a few counts of this clonotype. The chain has TRBV25-1 and TRBJ2-7, with TRBD1 matching over 7 bases. V trimming: 2 bases; J trimming: 1 base; junction bases outside the gene matches: 8. Germline CDR1 is MGHDK and CDR2 is SYGVNS. The CDR3 contains 16 residues. The CDR3 nucleotides read TGTGCCAGCAGTGAAGAGGGGACAGAAACTTCCTACGAGCAGTACTTC. Amino acids: CASSEEGTETSYEQYF.

The chain has TRBV27 and TRBJ2-1; D call uncertain. V dropped 5 bases and J dropped 5 bases, with 19 bases sitting between them. CDR3 size: 16 residues. Germline V CDR1 and CDR2: MNHEY, SMNVEV (reference sequence). The CDR3 sequence is CASSINLEVVNNEQFF. CDR3 DNA sequence: TGTGCCAGCAGTATAAATCTAGAGGTAGTGAACAATGAGCAGTTCTTC.

In its sample, this clonotype was seen a few times. The V and J genes are TRBV5-6 and TRBJ2-3; TRBD2 matches 14 bases. CDR1 is SGHDT, CDR2 YYEEEE, per germline. The CDR3 has 18 amino acids. The ends lost 2 bases at V and 1 base at J; junction bases unmatched: 6. CDR3: CASSLGLAGGLGTDTQYF. The CDR3, as DNA: TGTGCCAGCAGCTTAGGACTAGCGGGGGGTCTCGGCACAGATACGCAGTATTTT.

This clonotype has ten or more counts. The V and J genes are TRBV29-1 and TRBJ2-3, with D uncertain. The germline V gene has CDR1 SQVTM and CDR2 ANQGSEA. V was shortened by 0 bases and J by 2 bases, with 6 bases between the two germline ends. This CDR3 is 13 amino acids long. CDR3 residues: CSVEDYITDTQYF. In DNA, the CDR3 is TGCAGCGTTGAAGACTACATCACAGATACGCAGTATTTT.

This clonotype was seen a handful of times. The chain has TRBV7-2 and TRBJ1-2; perhaps TRBD1 as D (6 bases). CDR1 SGHTA and CDR2 FQGNSA come from the germline V gene. The V end was cut by 6 bases, the J end by 3 bases, with 17 bases between. The CDR3 is made up of 15 amino acids. CDR3 bases: TGTGCCAGCAGTCAAACAGGGTTTAAAGACTATGGCTACACCTTC. Its translation: CASSQTGFKDYGYTF. Complete variable domain (other parts from reference TRBV7-2 and TRBJ1-2): GAGVSQSPSNKVTEKGKDVELRCDPISGHTALYWYRQSLGQGLEFLIYFQGNSAPDKSGLPSDRFSAERTGGSVSTLTIQRTQQEDSAVYLCASSQTGFKDYGYTFGSGTRLTVV.

The sample holds a few counts of this clonotype. The CDR3 DNA reads as TGCGCCAGCAGCTTGGATGGGGGTGTGAATCAGCCCCAGCATTTT. Translation gives CASSLDGGVNQPQHF. The chain has TRBV5-1 and TRBJ1-5; D might be TRBD1 (5 bases). Germline CDR1 SGHRS, CDR2 YFSETQ. V gave up 0 bases and J gave up 4 bases, with 11 bases separating them. The CDR3 covers 15 residues.

This clonotype was seen a few times. This sequence joins TRBV29-1 and TRBJ1-2; D uncertain. Germline-derived CDR1 and CDR2 are SQVTM and ANQGSEA. Between the trimmed V and J ends, which lost 0 bases and 7 bases, there was a span of 15 bases. This CDR3 spans 14 amino acids. The CDR3 sequence: CSVEDPPRSGGYTF. The CDR3 DNA is TGCAGCGTTGAAGATCCGCCCAGATCTGGTGGCTACACCTTC. Looking up the rest from reference TRBV29-1 and TRBJ1-2 gives the full variable domain: SAVISQKPSRDICQRGTSLTIQCQVDSQVTMMFWYRQQPGQSLTLIATANQGSEATYESGFVIDKFPISRPNLTFSTLTVSNMSPEDSSIYLCSVEDPPRSGGYTFGSGTRLTVV.

In this sample, this clonotype turned up a few times. The chain combines TRBV29-1 with TRBJ1-1, with D unclear. This CDR3 region has 12 residues. V lost 7 bases and J lost 1, with 10 bases in between. From germline, CDR1 is SQVTM and CDR2 ANQGSEA. This chain's CDR3 is CSAVDPNTEAFF. The CDR3 DNA reads as TGCAGCGCGGTGGACCCGAACACTGAAGCTTTCTTT.

Many counts were recorded for this clonotype. V usage is TRBV11-2 and J usage is TRBJ2-2; TRBD2 matches 13 bases. The germline gives CDR1 SGHAT, CDR2 FQNNGV. V lost 4 bases to trimming and J lost 3 bases; unmatched junction nucleotides: 2. The CDR3 loop spans 16 amino acids. The CDR3 nucleotides read TGTGCCAGCAGCTCCACTAGCGGGGGGGACACCGGGGAGCTGTTTTTT. Its translation: CASSSTSGGDTGELFF.

This clonotype was counted only a few times. The V call is TRBV19, the J call TRBJ2-7, with 7 bases fitting TRBD2. V was pared by 2 bases and J by 0 bases, with 1 base of the junction left unmatched. The CDR3 extends over 14 amino acids. CDR1 and CDR2 (germline): LNHDA, SQIVND (reference sequence). The CDR3 DNA follows: TGTGCCAGTAGTATAAGCGGGGCCTCCTACGAGCAGTACTTC. Translation: CASSISGASYEQYF.

This clonotype was recorded at least ten times. This rearrangement joins TRBV27 to TRBJ1-5; the D is unclear. This CDR3 spans 14 amino acids. Trimming took off 2 bases at V and 2 bases at J, with 7 bases between the two ends. Germline V CDR1 and CDR2: MNHEY, SMNVEV (reference sequence). For the CDR3, the DNA is TGTGCCAGCAGTTTAGGGTATGGCAATCAGCCCCAGCATTTT. Protein product: CASSLGYGNQPQHF.

The V call is TRBV5-1, the J call TRBJ2-1; 10 bases are a match to TRBD2. After removal of 3 bases from V and 2 bases from J, the junction contained 2 bases not matched to a gene. The CDR3 covers 15 residues. Germline lookup yields CDR1 SGHRS and CDR2 YFSETQ. CDR3 residues: CASSSSGGAYNEQFF. As DNA, the CDR3 is TGCGCCAGCAGCTCCAGCGGGGGGGCCTACAATGAGCAGTTCTTC.

The rearrangement uses TRBV12-3 or TRBV12-4 and TRBJ2-5, with TRBD2 matching over 7 bases. V gave up 3 bases and J gave up 3 bases; unmatched junction bases: 4. The CDR3 extends over 14 amino acids. The chain's CDR3 is CASSFLSGEETQYF. For the CDR3, the DNA is TGTGCCAGCAGTTTTCTGAGCGGGGAAGAGACCCAGTACTTC.

Ten or more counts support this clonotype. J is TRBJ1-6 and V is TRBV4-3; D not certain. The V end was cut by 2 bases, the J end by 7 bases, with 12 bases between. The germline CDR1 and CDR2 sequences are LGHNA and YSLEER. The CDR3 runs to 15 residues. The CDR3 nucleotides are TGCGCCAGCAGCCAAACGGCAGACCTCAATTCACCCCTCCACTTT. It specifies CASSQTADLNSPLHF.

This clonotype was detected only a few times. The chain recombines TRBV12-3 or TRBV12-4 with TRBJ1-1, with TRBD1 identical over 8 bases. The CDR3 covers 15 residues. The junction had 10 bases not matched to a gene; V was cut back by 6 bases and J by 4 bases. CDR3 protein: CASRQTLTGGTEAFF. The CDR3 DNA sequence: TGTGCCAGCAGGCAGACTCTCACAGGGGGCACTGAAGCTTTCTTT.

This clonotype was counted ten times or more. The rearrangement links TRBV29-1 to TRBJ2-3, with unresolved D. The CDR3 has 10 amino acids. The V end was cut by 7 bases, the J end by 3 bases, with 5 bases between. Per the germline V gene, CDR1 is SQVTM and CDR2 is ANQGSEA. The CDR3 DNA sequence: TGCAGCGGTGCAACAGATACGCAGTATTTT. Encoded protein: CSGATDTQYF.

This clonotype was seen more than once but under ten times. This sequence joins TRBV4-3 and TRBJ2-1; D may correspond to TRBD1 or TRBD2 (5 bases each). CDR3 size: 20 residues. The germline V gene encodes CDR1 LGHNA and CDR2 YSLEER. Trimming took off 0 bases at V and 3 bases at J, with 24 bases between the two ends. The DNA for the CDR3 is TGCGCCAGCAGCCAAGAAGGTTGGGGGTTAGATCTAGGGAACTACAATGAGCAGTTCTTC. It is translated as CASSQEGWGLDLGNYNEQFF.